This T cell receptor (beta chain) was sequenced for a study of blood T cell repertoires in COVID-19. Only in-frame clones appear in the TCRdb table, and some are missing; sequencing was by immunoSEQ multiplex PCR. The data show 150,000 to 200,000 clones, around 67% seen once. The origin of this receptor is a woman aged 80 or over with acute or convalescent COVID-19. Sequenced sample: peripheral blood.

DNA of the CDR3: TGTGCCAGCAGCCCTTGGGGTAGCGGGTACCAAGAGACCCAGTACTTC. Protein sequence: CASSPWGSGYQETQYF. The chain has TRBV9 and TRBJ2-5; 7 bases line up with TRBD2. Germline CDR1 and CDR2: SGDLS and YYNGEE. The CDR3 is 16 residues long. With 4 bases clipped from V and 0 bases from J, the junction kept 9 bases outside the gene matches.